These 14 T cell receptor beta chains came from one sample sequenced in a study of early T cells in non-severe SARS-CoV-2 infection. Each CDR3 protein gets one entry after TCRdb re-called the 5' RACE reads with MiXCR. The profile shows tens of thousands of distinct CDR3 sequences, less than 15% of them singletons. Sequencing input: whole blood. All receptors derive from an adult who was a healthcare worker with PCR-confirmed SARS-CoV-2 infection or an uninfected control (not recorded which).

The chain recombines TRBV4-1 with TRBJ1-1; 9 nucleotides agree with TRBD1. Trimming took 0 bases from V and 4 from J; bases not matched to a gene: 9. The germline gives CDR1 MGHRA, CDR2 YSYEKL. The CDR3 runs 17 residues. The CDR3 nucleotides read TGCGCCAGCAGCCAAGAAGGGACAGGGTTCTTTGCCACTGAAGCTTTCTTT. Translation: CASSQEGTGFFATEAFF.

The gene calls are TRBV9 and TRBJ1-1; D might be TRBD1 (5 bases). The germline V gene has CDR1 SGDLS and CDR2 YYNGEE. The CDR3 has 12 residues. Trimming left V 4 bases short and J 5 bases short, with 9 bases between. The CDR3 reads CASSKQDTEAFF. The DNA for the CDR3 is TGTGCCAGCAGCAAACAGGATACTGAAGCTTTCTTT.

The chain combines TRBV29-1 with TRBJ1-1; D not resolved. CDR1 is SQVTM and CDR2 is ANQGSEA in the germline V gene. V was clipped by 5 bases and J by 1 base, with 11 bases between them. This CDR3 contains 13 residues. DNA of the CDR3: TGCAGCGTTTCTTTGACGGGGAACACTGAAGCTTTCTTT. Its protein product is CSVSLTGNTEAFF. The entire variable domain, with the rest obtained from reference TRBV29-1 and TRBJ1-1, is as follows: SAVISQKPSRDICQRGTSLTIQCQVDSQVTMMFWYRQQPGQSLTLIATANQGSEATYESGFVIDKFPISRPNLTFSTLTVSNMSPEDSSIYLCSVSLTGNTEAFFGQGTRLTVV.

There are many counts of this clonotype. The CDR3 is CASRNIGGNEQFF. For the CDR3, the DNA is TGTGCCAGCCGTAACATAGGCGGCAATGAGCAGTTCTTC. V usage is TRBV27 and J usage is TRBJ2-1; D gene unclear. In germline, CDR1 is MNHEY, CDR2 SMNVEV (reference sequence). The ends were cut back, 8 bases at V and 6 bases at J, with 14 bases in the middle. The CDR3 sequence is 13 residues long.

The chain is built from TRBV7-9 and TRBJ2-2; 12 nucleotides line up with TRBD2. Per the germline V gene, CDR1 is SEHNR and CDR2 is FQNEAQ (reference sequence). V gave up 6 bases and J gave up 7 bases; unmatched junction bases: 6. The CDR3 consists of 15 residues. The CDR3: CASSLRLAGDGELFF. The CDR3 coding sequence is TGTGCCAGCAGTCTTAGACTAGCGGGGGACGGGGAGCTGTTTTTT.

This clonotype was seen ten or more times. V usage is TRBV6-1 and J usage is TRBJ2-7; D is unclear. Germline CDR1 MNHNS, CDR2 SASEGT. The CDR3 covers 15 residues. V was cut by 4 bases and J by 0 bases, with 13 bases left in between. The CDR3 sequence is CASSGPGSTSYEQYF. Here the CDR3 DNA reads TGTGCCAGCAGTGGTCCGGGCTCAACCTCCTACGAGCAGTACTTC.

At least ten counts were recorded for this clonotype. The J gene is TRBJ1-5, the V gene TRBV18, with unresolved D. Between the trimmed V and J ends, which lost 8 bases and 2 bases, there was a span of 13 bases. This CDR3 has 14 residues. Germline CDR1 is KGHSH and CDR2 is LQKENI. CDR3: CASAAAGGNQPQHF. In nucleotides, the CDR3 is TGTGCCAGCGCCGCGGCTGGTGGCAATCAGCCCCAGCATTTT.

This clonotype was counted between two and nine times. The chain carries TRBV9 and TRBJ2-1; 9 nucleotides agree with TRBD2. The germline CDR1 and CDR2 sequences are SGDLS and YYNGEE. This CDR3 comprises 14 residues. Trimming at V came to 4 bases and at J to 7 bases, leaving 6 bases not matched to a gene. The CDR3 spells CASSPGLANNEQFF. The CDR3, as DNA: TGTGCCAGCAGCCCCGGACTAGCGAATAATGAGCAGTTCTTC.

The chain couples TRBV20-1 to TRBJ1-5; D is ambiguous. The CDR3 length is 14 residues. Germline CDR1 and CDR2: DFQATT and SNEGSKA (reference sequence). V dropped 3 bases and J dropped 1 base, with 10 bases sitting between them. The CDR3 loop is CSASLGISNQPQHF. DNA for the CDR3: TGCAGTGCTAGTTTGGGGATAAGCAATCAGCCCCAGCATTTT.

This clonotype was counted at least ten times. The rearrangement uses TRBV7-9 and TRBJ1-1, with 8 bases aligning to TRBD1. V trimming: 10 bases; J trimming: 3 bases; junction bases outside the gene matches: 7. This CDR3 comprises 13 residues. Germline CDR1 reads SEHNR; CDR2 reads FQNEAQ (reference sequence). CDR3 DNA: TGTGCCACCGCGCGACAGGGGTACACTGAAGCTTTCTTT. It specifies CATARQGYTEAFF.

This clonotype was seen more than once but under ten times. The gene calls are TRBV30 and TRBJ2-3, with 9 bases that match TRBD2. The V gene end was trimmed by 0 bases and the J gene end by 7 bases; junction bases not matched to a gene: 8. This CDR3 has 15 amino acids. Germline CDR1 reads GTSNPN; CDR2 reads SVGIG (reference sequence). The CDR3 loop reads CAWSVRLAGRYTQYF. CDR3 DNA sequence: TGTGCCTGGAGTGTACGCCTAGCGGGACGATATACGCAGTATTTT.

The J gene is TRBJ1-6, the V gene TRBV11-2; 8 bases map to TRBD1. Germline V gives CDR1 SGHAT, CDR2 FQNNGV. This CDR3 spans 14 amino acids. The V gene end was trimmed by 6 bases and the J gene end by 5 bases; junction bases not matched to a gene: 3. CDR3 region: CASSWDRNNSPLHF. As DNA, the CDR3 is TGTGCCAGCAGTTGGGACAGGAATAATTCACCCCTCCACTTT.

There are a few counts of this clonotype. The chain employs TRBV5-1 and TRBJ2-3, with 11 bases aligning to TRBD1. The germline V gene has CDR1 SGHRS and CDR2 YFSETQ. After removal of 0 bases from V and 6 bases from J, the junction contained 0 bases not matched to a gene. The CDR3 covers 14 residues. The CDR3 DNA is TGCGCCAGCAGCTTGGGGACAGGGGGCGATACGCAGTATTTT. It yields the protein CASSLGTGGDTQYF.

The sample holds many counts of this clonotype. This rearrangement joins TRBV5-6 to TRBJ2-1; weak D call: TRBD2 (5 bases). In germline, CDR1 is SGHDT, CDR2 YYEEEE. The CDR3 consists of 14 residues. V dropped 5 bases and J dropped 7 bases, with 16 bases sitting between them. The CDR3: CASRAGLTLNEQFF. CDR3 sequence (DNA): TGTGCCAGCAGGGCCGGACTGACCCTAAATGAGCAGTTCTTC.